What follows are 27 T cell receptor beta chains derived from one specimen sequenced in a study of T cells in tuberculosis. This table comes from immunoSEQ multiplex PCR, and its TCRdb copy is limited to in-frame clones, with some not included. This sample yields 30,000 to 45,000 clones, of which over 90% are seen a single time; 6.5% to 9% belongs to the top ten. What was sequenced was PBMCs. These receptors were collected from a donor aged 10-29 years with latent tuberculosis or without tuberculosis infection.

The chain employs TRBV19 and TRBJ2-1; D is ambiguous. V was trimmed by 5 bases and J by 10 bases, leaving 9 bases between them. CDR3 length equals 11 residues. CDR1 and CDR2 from the germline V gene are LNHDA and SQIVND (reference sequence). CDR3 in amino acids: CASSLTHEQFF. DNA for the CDR3: TGTGCCAGTAGTCTGACACACGAGCAGTTCTTC.

V usage is TRBV7-6 and J usage is TRBJ1-1, with a tentative D call TRBD1 (6 bases). CDR1 and CDR2 (germline): SGHVS, FNYEAQ. The length of the CDR3 is 17 residues. V gave up 0 bases and J gave up 0 bases, with 14 bases separating them. In DNA, the CDR3 is TGTGCCAGCAGCTTAGCGCGGGGGCGGGAAATGAACACTGAAGCTTTCTTT. Its translation is CASSLARGREMNTEAFF.

The V and J genes are TRBV6-5 and TRBJ2-7; possibly TRBD2 for D (5 bases). This CDR3 has 14 amino acids. Trimming took off 6 bases at V and 2 bases at J, with 14 bases between the two ends. CDR1 and CDR2 from the germline V gene are MNHEY and SVGAGI. Here the CDR3 reads CASRKREPPYEQYF. CDR3 sequence (DNA): TGTGCCAGCAGAAAGAGGGAACCCCCCTACGAGCAGTACTTC.

The chain links TRBV5-1 to TRBJ1-1; D possibly corresponds to TRBD1 (6 bases). Germline CDR1 reads SGHRS; CDR2 reads YFSETQ. This CDR3 region has 15 residues. V was trimmed by 1 base and J by 3 bases, leaving 13 bases between them. CDR3 bases: TGCGCCAGCAGCTTGACTAGGGGGAGGGACACTGAAGCTTTCTTT. The encoded protein is CASSLTRGRDTEAFF.

The chain couples TRBV7-2 to TRBJ2-7, with 10 bases aligning to TRBD2. CDR3 length equals 15 residues. V lost 3 bases to trimming and J lost 3 bases; unmatched junction nucleotides: 5. Germline V gene data show CDR1 as SGHTA and CDR2 as FQGNSA. The CDR3 DNA is TGTGCCAGCAGCTTGCCGAGCGGGGGGGTCTACGAGCAGTACTTC. It codes for CASSLPSGGVYEQYF.

V usage is TRBV7-9 and J usage is TRBJ2-7; 10 bases are a match to TRBD1. V trimming: 5 bases; J trimming: 7 bases; junction bases outside the gene matches: 8. CDR1 is SEHNR, CDR2 FQNEAQ, per germline (reference sequence). This CDR3 is built from 14 residues. The CDR3 DNA reads as TGTGCCAGCAGCACGAAGGGACAGGGGAGGGAGCAGTACTTC. Protein product: CASSTKGQGREQYF.

This chain joins TRBV4-3 and TRBJ1-2; 7 nucleotides match TRBD1. CDR1 and CDR2 from the germline V gene are LGHNA and YSLEER. J was trimmed by 7 bases and V by 4 bases; bases with no gene match: 9. The CDR3 covers 14 residues. The CDR3 DNA follows: TGCGCCAGCAGCCCTGCTGACAGGGACTCTGGCTACACCTTC. Its translation: CASSPADRDSGYTF.

The rearrangement links TRBV25-1 to TRBJ1-2; D gene unclear. The germline V and J ends were trimmed by 1 base and 0 bases, with 15 bases remaining between them. The CDR3 has 17 amino acids. The germline gives CDR1 MGHDK, CDR2 SYGVNS. As DNA, the CDR3 is TGTGCCAGCAGTGAATCGGCGTTGGCGGTAACTAACTATGGCTACACCTTC. It translates to CASSESALAVTNYGYTF.

This chain joins TRBV7-9 and TRBJ1-2, with 8 bases matching TRBD1. Germline V lookup: CDR1 SEHNR, CDR2 FQNEAQ (reference sequence). This CDR3 contains 14 residues. With 5 bases clipped from V and 6 bases from J, the junction kept 8 bases outside the gene matches. The CDR3 loop is CASSKRATGDGYTF. CDR3 in DNA: TGTGCCAGCAGCAAACGTGCGACAGGGGATGGCTACACCTTC.

The genes are TRBV19 and TRBJ2-5; 8 nucleotides agree with TRBD1. After removal of 4 bases from V and 4 bases from J, the junction contained 8 bases not matched to a gene. This CDR3 region has 15 residues. Germline CDR1 reads LNHDA; CDR2 reads SQIVND (reference sequence). This CDR3 reads CASSSLGQGAETQYF. The CDR3, as DNA: TGTGCCAGTAGTAGTTTAGGGCAGGGGGCAGAGACCCAGTACTTC.

The chain joins TRBV18 to TRBJ2-2; TRBD1 is a possible D gene (6 bases). This CDR3 spans 15 amino acids. CDR1 is KGHSH and CDR2 is LQKENI in the germline V gene. Trimming took 3 bases from V and 3 from J, leaving 11 bases between them. CDR3 region: CASSPRTAYTGELFF. The DNA for the CDR3 is TGTGCCAGCTCACCGAGGACAGCCTACACCGGGGAGCTGTTTTTT. Full variable domain (remainder filled in from reference TRBV18 and TRBJ2-2): NAGVMQNPRHLVRRRGQEARLRCSPMKGHSHVYWYRQLPEEGLKFMVYLQKENIIDESGMPKERFSAEFPKEGPSILRIQQVVRGDSAAYFCASSPRTAYTGELFFGEGSRLTVL.

This chain uses TRBV27 with TRBJ2-7; 7 bases match TRBD2. Germline V gene data show CDR1 as MNHEY and CDR2 as SMNVEV (reference sequence). This CDR3 has 14 residues. Trimming at V came to 6 bases and at J to 6 bases, leaving 11 bases not matched to a gene. The CDR3: CASSLAGPSLEQYF. The CDR3 DNA follows: TGTGCCAGCAGCTTAGCGGGCCCCTCTCTCGAGCAGTACTTC.

The chain carries TRBV7-2 and TRBJ1-1; no reliable D call. This CDR3 region has 13 residues. The V gene's germline CDR1 is SGHTA and CDR2 FQGNSA. V lost 1 base and J lost 3, with 6 bases in between. Here the CDR3 DNA reads TGTGCCAGCAGCTTAGTCAGGCACACTGAAGCTTTCTTT. Protein: CASSLVRHTEAFF.

The J gene is TRBJ2-3, the V gene TRBV11-2; maybe TRBD2 (6 bases). CDR3 length: 18 residues. Germline CDR1 is SGHAT and CDR2 is FQNNGV. The V gene lost 5 bases and the J gene lost 5 bases, with 26 bases spanning the gap. The CDR3, as DNA: TGTGCCAGCAGCCTCGACAATTGGCGGGGTGGAGGAAAAGATACGCAGTATTTT. This sequence encodes CASSLDNWRGGGKDTQYF.

The rearrangement uses TRBV5-1 and TRBJ2-3, with D possibly matching TRBD2 (6 bases). This CDR3 is built from 13 residues. Trimming pared 0 bases from V and 5 bases from J, leaving 7 bases between. Germline V gene data show CDR1 as SGHRS and CDR2 as YFSETQ. This CDR3 reads CASSLAGGDTQYF. For the CDR3, the DNA is TGCGCCAGCAGCTTGGCCGGGGGAGATACGCAGTATTTT.

V usage is TRBV30 and J usage is TRBJ2-5, with 8 bases aligning to TRBD1. Germline V gives CDR1 GTSNPN, CDR2 SVGIG (reference sequence). This CDR3 comprises 17 residues. V was clipped by 2 bases and J by 3 bases; unmatched bases: 14. CDR3 coding DNA: TGTGCCTGGAGTCTACTTACAGGGGGTTTCTTCGAAGAGACCCAGTACTTC. The encoded protein is CAWSLLTGGFFEETQYF.

The CDR3 protein is CASSGDGVNNEQFF. In DNA form, the CDR3 reads TGTGCCAGCAGTGGTGACGGGGTAAACAATGAGCAGTTCTTC. The chain recombines TRBV2 with TRBJ2-1; tentative D call: TRBD2 (5 bases). The V and J ends lost 4 bases and 5 bases respectively, with 12 bases between them. This CDR3 spans 14 amino acids. CDR1 and CDR2 (germline): SNHLY, FYNNEI.

V gene TRBV7-3 combines with J gene TRBJ1-4; a weak D match, TRBD1 (6 bases). CDR3 length equals 13 residues. CDR1 and CDR2 (germline): SGHTA, FQGTGA. V gave up 8 bases and J gave up 8 bases, with 15 bases separating them. DNA of the CDR3: TGTGCCAGCTCGCTTGGGGGCGACGAAAAACTGTTTTTT. It codes for CASSLGGDEKLFF.

The chain combines TRBV5-1 with TRBJ2-6, with a tentative D call TRBD1 (5 bases). CDR3 length: 18 residues. Germline values: CDR1 SGHRS, CDR2 YFSETQ. V was shortened by 0 bases and J by 4 bases, with 17 bases between the two germline ends. The CDR3 loop reads CASSLVRGATTGANVLTF. As DNA, the CDR3 is TGCGCCAGCAGCTTGGTTAGGGGCGCGACGACCGGGGCCAACGTCCTGACTTTC.

The table lists this clone with a count of one. The chain joins TRBV5-6 to TRBJ2-7; D may be TRBD1 (5 bases). The length of the CDR3 is 14 residues. Trimming took off 4 bases at V and 5 bases at J, with 16 bases between the two ends. Germline V gene lookup returns CDR1 SGHDT and CDR2 YYEEEE. The CDR3 nucleotides are TGTGCCAGCAGCCCTAACAGGTCTTTCCACGAGCAGTACTTC. It specifies CASSPNRSFHEQYF.

This chain joins TRBV30 and TRBJ2-1; a possible D gene is TRBD1 (6 bases). The V end lost 4 bases, the J end lost 5 bases, and 12 bases lay between the germline ends. The CDR3 contains 13 residues. Germline V gene lookup returns CDR1 GTSNPN and CDR2 SVGIG (reference sequence). Written as DNA, the CDR3 is TGTGCCTGGACCTTATACAGGGACAATGAGCAGTTCTTC. It encodes CAWTLYRDNEQFF. The whole variable domain, remainder taken from reference TRBV30 and TRBJ2-1, is SQTIHQWPATLVQPVGSPLSLECTVEGTSNPNLYWYRQAAGRGLQLLFYSVGIGQISSEVPQNLSASRPQDRQFILSSKKLLLSDSGFYLCAWTLYRDNEQFFGPGTRLTVL.

The chain is built from TRBV5-1 and TRBJ1-6, with no clear D. Germline CDR1 SGHRS, CDR2 YFSETQ. Trimming cost V 4 bases and J 0 bases, with 26 bases left between them. The CDR3 has 21 amino acids. The CDR3 nucleotides are TGCGCCAGCAGCCACGTTGGCATGAGGGAAAGGATGGTCTCCTATAATTCACCCCTCCACTTT. It is translated as CASSHVGMRERMVSYNSPLHF.

The table lists this clone with a count of one. The chain has TRBV29-1 and TRBJ1-2, with 8 bases lining up with TRBD1. The CDR3 totals 11 residues. J lost 10 bases, V lost 7 bases, and 8 bases had no gene match. The germline CDR1 and CDR2 sequences are SQVTM and ANQGSEA. The CDR3 loop reads CSAEQGGAYTF. The CDR3 nucleotides are TGCAGCGCCGAACAGGGGGGTGCCTACACCTTC.

The genes are TRBV5-4 and TRBJ1-3, with D possibly TRBD1 on 6 matching bases. In germline, CDR1 is SGHNT, CDR2 YYREEE (reference sequence). V dropped 10 bases and J dropped 0 bases, with 17 bases sitting between them. This CDR3 has 15 amino acids. As DNA, the CDR3 is TGTGCCCAGGGGTCAAGGGAAAGCTCTGGAAACACCATATATTTT. As protein: CAQGSRESSGNTIYF.

The rearrangement uses TRBV7-9 and TRBJ2-7; D is perhaps TRBD1 (5 bases). Per germline, CDR1 SEHNR and CDR2 FQNEAQ (reference sequence). The V end lost 1 base, the J end lost 1 base, and 8 bases lay between the germline ends. CDR3 length: 14 amino acids. The CDR3 sequence is CASSLDRYSYEQYF. As DNA, the CDR3 is TGTGCCAGCAGCTTAGACAGGTATTCCTACGAGCAGTACTTC.

The chain uses TRBV5-6 and TRBJ1-6; 9 bases line up with TRBD1. V shed 5 bases and J 7 bases; nucleotides not matched to a gene: 13. The CDR3 contains 17 residues. Germline V lookup: CDR1 SGHDT, CDR2 YYEEEE. The CDR3 protein is CASSVLKQGALNSPLHF. Written as DNA, the CDR3 is TGTGCCAGCAGTGTACTAAAACAGGGGGCTCTGAATTCACCCCTCCACTTT.

V gene TRBV5-1 combines with J gene TRBJ2-7; TRBD2 is a possible D gene (7 bases). CDR1 SGHRS and CDR2 YFSETQ come from the germline V gene. This CDR3 is built from 15 residues. The V end was cut by 3 bases, the J end by 1 base, with 14 bases between. In nucleotides, the CDR3 is TGCGCCAGCAGCTGGGAGGGACAACCATCCTACGAGCAGTACTTC. The encoded protein is CASSWEGQPSYEQYF.